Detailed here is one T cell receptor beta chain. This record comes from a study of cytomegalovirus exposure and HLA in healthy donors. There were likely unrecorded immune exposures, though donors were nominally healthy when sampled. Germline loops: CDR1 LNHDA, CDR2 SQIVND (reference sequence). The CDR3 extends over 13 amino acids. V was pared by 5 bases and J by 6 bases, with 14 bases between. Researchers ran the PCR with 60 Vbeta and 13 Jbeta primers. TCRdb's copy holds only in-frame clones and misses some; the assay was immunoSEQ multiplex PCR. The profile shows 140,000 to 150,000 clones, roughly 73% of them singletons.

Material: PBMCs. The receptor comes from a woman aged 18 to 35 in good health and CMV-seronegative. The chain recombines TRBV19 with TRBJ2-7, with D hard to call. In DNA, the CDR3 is TGTGCCAGTAGTCTATTCCCTCTCGGCGAGCAGTACTTC. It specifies CASSLFPLGEQYF.